The 22 T cell receptor beta chains presented below share a single source sample, sequenced in a study of CD8+ T cells in alopecia areata. As the sequencing template, cDNA was produced by extracting RNA and reverse transcribing it. Assay: immunoSEQ multiplex PCR; the TCRdb copy retains only in-frame clones and omits some. The sample records 95,000 to 100,000 clones, more than 55% being singletons. Treatment specified: oral pan-JAK inhibitor, 5-10 mg twice daily. The specimen was CD8+ T cells sorted from blood, collected at week 4, from a patient treated with tofacitinib. These receptors originate from a human donor with alopecia areata.

A few counts support this clone. V gene TRBV5-1 combines with J gene TRBJ2-7; D is ambiguous. CDR3 size: 15 residues. Germline CDR1 reads SGHRS; CDR2 reads YFSETQ. V was clipped by 1 base and J by 1 base, with 12 bases between them. The CDR3 DNA follows: TGCGCCAGCAGCTTGTGGGATGGCAAGTCCTACGAGCAGTACTTC. Translating gives CASSLWDGKSYEQYF.

J is TRBJ2-1 and V is TRBV7-8; TRBD2 is a possible D gene (6 bases). Germline values: CDR1 SGHVS, CDR2 FQNEAQ. The CDR3 sequence is 14 residues long. The ends were cut back, 5 bases at V and 7 bases at J, with 15 bases in the middle. CDR3 amino acids: CASSPSGRENEQFF. The CDR3 coding sequence is TGTGCCAGCAGCCCATCGGGTCGGGAGAATGAGCAGTTCTTC.

This clone was observed a handful of times. V is TRBV19 and J is TRBJ2-7; 9 bases align to TRBD1. This CDR3 comprises 13 residues. Germline V lookup: CDR1 LNHDA, CDR2 SQIVND (reference sequence). V shed 5 bases and J 3 bases; nucleotides not matched to a gene: 2. The CDR3 DNA follows: TGTGCCAGTAGTGCGGGACAGGGCTACGAGCAGTACTTC. Encoded protein: CASSAGQGYEQYF. Combining the CDR3 with reference TRBV19 and TRBJ2-7 gives the whole variable domain DGGITQSPKYLFRKEGQNVTLSCEQNLNHDAMYWYRQDPGQGLRLIYYSQIVNDFQKGDIAEGYSVSREKKESFPLTVTSAQKNPTAFYLCASSAGQGYEQYFGPGTRLTVT.

This chain links TRBV29-1 with TRBJ2-7, with TRBD1 as a possible D gene (6 bases). Per germline, CDR1 SQVTM and CDR2 ANQGSEA. The V and J ends lost 7 bases and 3 bases respectively, with 10 bases between them. This CDR3 region has 11 residues. CDR3 bases: TGCAGCGCTCGGGGACACTACGAGCAGTACTTC. This translates into CSARGHYEQYF.

The table lists this clone with a few counts. This chain uses TRBV29-1 with TRBJ2-7; D might be TRBD1 or TRBD2, each matching 5 bases. Germline CDR1 SQVTM, CDR2 ANQGSEA. The ends were cut back, 4 bases at V and 2 bases at J, with 18 bases in the middle. This CDR3 is built from 15 residues. The CDR3: CSVGGTDKGPYEQYF. The CDR3 DNA follows: TGCAGCGTTGGAGGGACCGACAAAGGCCCCTACGAGCAGTACTTC.

The chain employs TRBV4-2 and TRBJ1-5; no clear D gene. Trimming cost V 0 bases and J 0 bases, with 9 bases left between them. Looked up from germline, CDR1 is LGHNA and CDR2 is YNFKEQ. CDR3 size: 16 residues. The CDR3: CASSQEEGNSNQPQHF. The DNA for the CDR3 is TGTGCCAGCAGCCAAGAGGAGGGAAATAGCAATCAGCCCCAGCATTTT.

V and J are TRBV28 and TRBJ1-2; D may be TRBD1 (6 bases). The CDR3 is made up of 12 amino acids. Per germline, CDR1 MDHEN and CDR2 SYDVKM. Trimming removed 3 bases from V and 9 bases from J, with 11 bases in between. For the CDR3, the DNA is TGTGCCAGCAGTTTCAAGGGGGATCGCTACACCTTC. As protein: CASSFKGDRYTF.

This clone has just a few counts. The chain recombines TRBV5-1 with TRBJ2-1; D unresolved. The CDR3 loop spans 13 amino acids. Germline assignment: CDR1 SGHRS and CDR2 YFSETQ. V was shortened by 4 bases and J by 7 bases, with 12 bases between the two germline ends. The CDR3 DNA reads as TGCGCCAGCAGCCTGGATCGGCATAATGAGCAGTTCTTC. Its translation: CASSLDRHNEQFF.

This chain links TRBV27 with TRBJ2-1; D could derive from TRBD1 or TRBD2 (5 bases each). V was cut by 5 bases and J by 7 bases, with 21 bases left in between. The CDR3 has 16 residues. The V gene's germline CDR1 is MNHEY and CDR2 SMNVEV (reference sequence). Here the CDR3 DNA reads TGTGCCAGCAGTGGGACGGCGCTGATTTTTCGGAATGAGCAGTTCTTC. It is translated as CASSGTALIFRNEQFF.

Turning to this clone: Other DNA sequences in this sample translate to the same CDR3. J is TRBJ2-1 and V is TRBV27; D call uncertain. Trimming removed 3 bases at V and 5 bases at J, with 14 bases between. The CDR3 contains 15 residues. CDR1 and CDR2 from the germline V gene are MNHEY and SMNVEV (reference sequence). The CDR3 bases are TGTGCCAGCAGTTTGTCCTTGGCCGGACACAATGAGCAGTTCTTC. Its protein is CASSLSLAGHNEQFF.

The rearrangement joins TRBV6-5 to TRBJ1-2; 8 bases match TRBD1. V lost 2 bases and J lost 6; bases outside the gene matches: 8. In germline, CDR1 is MNHEY, CDR2 SVGAGI. The CDR3 sequence is 15 residues long. The CDR3 sequence is CASSYQGAHSNGYTF. In nucleotides, the CDR3 is TGTGCCAGCAGTTACCAGGGGGCTCACTCAAATGGCTACACCTTC.

The V and J genes are TRBV27 and TRBJ1-2, with D perhaps TRBD1 (6 bases). The CDR3 extends over 15 amino acids. CDR1 MNHEY and CDR2 SMNVEV come from the germline V gene (reference sequence). V lost 5 bases to trimming and J lost 7 bases, with 20 bases between them. This chain's CDR3 is CASSPTLGGGRGYTF. CDR3 coding DNA: TGTGCCAGCAGTCCTACCTTAGGGGGGGGCCGTGGCTACACCTTC.

The J gene is TRBJ1-2, the V gene TRBV27; D is uncertain. The germline gives CDR1 MNHEY, CDR2 SMNVEV (reference sequence). The CDR3 has 16 amino acids. V lost 5 bases to trimming and J lost 3 bases, with 19 bases between them. In DNA, the CDR3 is TGTGCCAGCAGTCTAAATGCCGGGCCCACCTACTATGGCTACACCTTC. Translating gives CASSLNAGPTYYGYTF.

The chain employs TRBV7-6 and TRBJ2-5, with D tentatively TRBD1 (6 bases). This CDR3 has 16 residues. V lost 4 bases to trimming and J lost 7 bases, with 22 bases between them. Germline lookup yields CDR1 SGHVS and CDR2 FNYEAQ. CDR3 DNA: TGTGCCAGCAGCTCAACCCTTCGACAGGACCCCAGGACCCAGTACTTC. It yields the protein CASSSTLRQDPRTQYF.

This clone was seen once. The chain combines TRBV9 with TRBJ1-2; possibly TRBD1 for D (5 bases). Trimming removed 3 bases from V and 2 bases from J, with 14 bases in between. Germline V lookup: CDR1 SGDLS, CDR2 YYNGEE. The CDR3 loop spans 15 amino acids. The DNA of the CDR3 is TGTGCCAGCAGCGGGCTTGATACAGGCAACTATGGCTACACCTTC. Translation: CASSGLDTGNYGYTF. The full variable domain, in which reference TRBV9 and TRBJ1-2 provide the parts outside the CDR3, is DSGVTQTPKHLITATGQRVTLRCSPRSGDLSVYWYQQSLDQGLQFLIQYYNGEERAKGNILERFSAQQFPDLHSELNLSSLELGDSALYFCASSGLDTGNYGYTFGSGTRLTVV.

This rearrangement joins TRBV29-1 to TRBJ2-7, with D possibly being TRBD1 (6 bases). Germline V gives CDR1 SQVTM, CDR2 ANQGSEA. With 4 bases removed from V and 3 bases from J, the gap between germline ends came to 10 bases. The CDR3 covers 12 residues. DNA for the CDR3: TGCAGCGTTGGGCAGGGGATCTACGAGCAGTACTTC. It encodes CSVGQGIYEQYF.

The chain carries TRBV13 and TRBJ2-3, with 11 bases lining up with TRBD2. V lost 3 bases to trimming and J lost 2 bases; unmatched junction nucleotides: 4. There are 16 residues in the CDR3. Germline values: CDR1 PRHDT, CDR2 FYEKMQ (reference sequence). The CDR3 region is CASSFTSGSPTDTQYF. CDR3 nucleotide sequence: TGTGCCAGCAGCTTCACTAGCGGGAGCCCCACAGATACGCAGTATTTT. The full variable domain, its missing parts supplied by reference TRBV13 and TRBJ2-3, is AAGVIQSPRHLIKEKRETATLKCYPIPRHDTVYWYQQGPGQDPQFLISFYEKMQSDKGSIPDRFSAQQFSDYHSELNMSSLELGDSALYFCASSFTSGSPTDTQYFGPGTRLTVL.

The chain links TRBV9 to TRBJ2-7; TRBD1 matches at 9 bases. The length of the CDR3 is 14 residues. J was trimmed by 4 bases and V by 1 base; bases with no gene match: 3. CDR1 is SGDLS and CDR2 is YYNGEE in the germline V gene. CDR3 in amino acids: CASSVTGQGYEQYF. In nucleotides, the CDR3 is TGTGCCAGCAGCGTAACCGGACAGGGGTACGAGCAGTACTTC.

The chain joins TRBV28 to TRBJ2-1, with 9 bases matching TRBD1. The germline V gene has CDR1 MDHEN and CDR2 SYDVKM. This CDR3 is built from 16 residues. V dropped 5 bases and J dropped 7; count of bases not matched to a gene: 12. For the CDR3, the DNA is TGTGCCAGCAGTCCACGACAGGGGGGGGCGTTTAATGAGCAGTTCTTC. Protein product: CASSPRQGGAFNEQFF.

This clone came up a few times. This chain connects TRBV5-1 to TRBJ2-7, with D tentatively TRBD1 (6 bases). This CDR3 is 14 amino acids long. V was pared by 0 bases and J by 0 bases, with 7 bases between. Germline V gives CDR1 SGHRS, CDR2 YFSETQ. CDR3 in DNA: TGCGCCAGCAGCTTGGAACAGGGCTCCTACGAGCAGTACTTC. This codes for CASSLEQGSYEQYF.

The chain couples TRBV2 to TRBJ2-5; perhaps D is TRBD1 or TRBD2 (6 bases each). The CDR3 is 17 residues long. Between the trimmed V and J ends, which lost 5 bases and 0 bases, there was a span of 19 bases. From germline, CDR1 is SNHLY and CDR2 FYNNEI. The CDR3 region is CASSISEYREDQETQYF. Written as DNA, the CDR3 is TGTGCCAGCAGTATCTCTGAATACAGGGAGGACCAAGAGACCCAGTACTTC.

The chain carries TRBV27 and TRBJ2-3; 8 bases map to TRBD2. The CDR3 sequence is 13 residues long. Germline lookup yields CDR1 MNHEY and CDR2 SMNVEV (reference sequence). V was pared by 7 bases and J by 3 bases, with 3 bases of the junction left unmatched. The CDR3 loop reads CASKAGATDTQYF. In nucleotides, the CDR3 is TGTGCCAGCAAAGCGGGAGCGACAGATACGCAGTATTTT.